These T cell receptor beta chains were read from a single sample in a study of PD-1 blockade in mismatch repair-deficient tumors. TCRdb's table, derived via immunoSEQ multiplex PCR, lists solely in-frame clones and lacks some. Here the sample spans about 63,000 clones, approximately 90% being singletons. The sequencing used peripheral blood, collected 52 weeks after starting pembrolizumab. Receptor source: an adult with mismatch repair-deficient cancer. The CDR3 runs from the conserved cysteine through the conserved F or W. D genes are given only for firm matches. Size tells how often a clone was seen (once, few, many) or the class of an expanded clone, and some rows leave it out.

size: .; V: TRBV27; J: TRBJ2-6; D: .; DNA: TGTGCCAGCAGCTTCAACCTCAACTCTGGGGCCAACGTCCTGACTTTC; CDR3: CASSFNLNSGANVLTF
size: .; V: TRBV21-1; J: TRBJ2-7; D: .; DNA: TGTGCCAGCAGCAAAGGGCCTAGCGGCAGCTCCTACGAGCAGTACTTC; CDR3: CASSKGPSGSSYEQYF
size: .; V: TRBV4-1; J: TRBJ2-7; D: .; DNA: TGCGCCAGCAGCCAAGCTCTGGGGGAGCGGCAGTACTTC; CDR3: CASSQALGERQYF
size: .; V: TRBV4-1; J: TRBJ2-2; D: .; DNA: TGCGCCAGCAGCCCGGCCGGGAGAGGTGGCACCGGGGAGCTGTTTTTT; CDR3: CASSPAGRGGTGELFF
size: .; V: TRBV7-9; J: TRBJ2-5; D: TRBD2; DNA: TGTGCCAGCAGCTTCCAACCTTCCGGGACTAGCAGAAAAGAGACCCAGTACTTC; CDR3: CASSFQPSGTSRKETQYF
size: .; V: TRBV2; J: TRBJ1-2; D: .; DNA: TGTGCCAGCCAGGATGACAGAAACTATGGCTACACCTTC; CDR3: CASQDDRNYGYTF
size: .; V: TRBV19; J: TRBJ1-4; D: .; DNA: TGTGCCAGTACCAAGATTCTACGGACAGACTCTAAAACTAGGGAAAAACTGTTTTTT; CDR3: CASTKILRTDSKTREKLFF
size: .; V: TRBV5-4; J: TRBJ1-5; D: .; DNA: TGTGCCAGCAGCTTGGTGCCAGGGTTAAGCAATCAGCCCCAGCATTTT; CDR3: CASSLVPGLSNQPQHF
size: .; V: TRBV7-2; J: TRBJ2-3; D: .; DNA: TGTGCCAGCAGCTTAGCGTTTGGGCGGGCCACAGATACGCAGTATTTT; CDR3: CASSLAFGRATDTQYF
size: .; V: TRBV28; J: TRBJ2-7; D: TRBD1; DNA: TGTGCCAGCACCCCCGGGACAGTGGGCTACGAGCAGTACTTC; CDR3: CASTPGTVGYEQYF
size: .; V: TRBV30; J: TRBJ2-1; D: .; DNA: TGTGCCGGATATACGGGGAATGAGCAGTTCTTC; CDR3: CAGYTGNEQFF
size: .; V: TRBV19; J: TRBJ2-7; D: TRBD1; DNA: TGTGCCAGTAGTATAGTGGGGACAGGGGCCCACGAGCAGTACTTC; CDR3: CASSIVGTGAHEQYF
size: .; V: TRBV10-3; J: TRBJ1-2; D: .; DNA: TGTGCCATCAGCCGGCGGCAGGGAAGCACGCCTTCCTTCGGCTACACCTTC; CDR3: CAISRRQGSTPSFGYTF
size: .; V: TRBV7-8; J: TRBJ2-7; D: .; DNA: TGTGCCAGCAGCTTAGACGTCAGGACCCCCTCCTACGAGCAGTACTTC; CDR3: CASSLDVRTPSYEQYF
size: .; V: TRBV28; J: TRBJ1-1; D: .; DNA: TGTGCCAGCAGTTTATACCGGGGTCCGGGCACTGAAGCTTTCTTT; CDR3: CASSLYRGPGTEAFF
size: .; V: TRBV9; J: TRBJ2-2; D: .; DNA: TGTGCCAGCAGCGTCCCCCCCGGGGAGCTGTTTTTT; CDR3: CASSVPPGELFF
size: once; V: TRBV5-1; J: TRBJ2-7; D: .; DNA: TGCGCCAGCAGCTTGAAGGGGTTCTTCTATCCCTACGAGCAGTACTTC; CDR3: CASSLKGFFYPYEQYF
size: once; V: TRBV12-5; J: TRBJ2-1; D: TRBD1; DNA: TGTGCTAGTGCCCTGGGACAGTCGAGATACAATGAGCAGTTCTTC; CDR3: CASALGQSRYNEQFF
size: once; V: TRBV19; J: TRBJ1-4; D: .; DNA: TGTGCCAGTAGTATGGGTGGCTTTAATGAAAAACTGTTTTTT; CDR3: CASSMGGFNEKLFF
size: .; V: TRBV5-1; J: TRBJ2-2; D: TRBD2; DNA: TGCGCCAGCAGCTGGCCGGGACTAGCGGTAACCGGGGAGCTGTTTTTT; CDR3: CASSWPGLAVTGELFF
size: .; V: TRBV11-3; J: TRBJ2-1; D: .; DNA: TGTGCCAGCAGCTTAGGCGCCAGCTCCAATGAGCAGTTCTTC; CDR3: CASSLGASSNEQFF
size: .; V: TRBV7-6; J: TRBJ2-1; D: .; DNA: TGTGCCAGCAGCTTAGCATTCACCCACAATGAGCAGTTCTTC; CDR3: CASSLAFTHNEQFF
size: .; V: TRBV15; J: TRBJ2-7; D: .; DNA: TGTGCCACCAGCAGAGGTGGGGTGGACCGATACGAGCAGTACTTC; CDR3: CATSRGGVDRYEQYF
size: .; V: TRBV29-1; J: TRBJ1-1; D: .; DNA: TGCAGCGTTGAAGCGGGGAACACTGAAGCTTTCTTT; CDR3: CSVEAGNTEAFF
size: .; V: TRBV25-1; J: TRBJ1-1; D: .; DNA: TGTGCCAGCAGTGAATGGGGGTTGGGCCGGAGGGTGGAGGGAGCTTTCTTT; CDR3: CASSEWGLGRRVEGAFF
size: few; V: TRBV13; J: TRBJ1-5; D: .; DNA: TGTGCCAGCAGCTTAAGGGGACAGCCCCAGCATTTT; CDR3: CASSLRGQPQHF
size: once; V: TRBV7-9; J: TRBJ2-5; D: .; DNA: TGTGCCAGCAGCTTAGCTGTTGAGACCCAGTACTTC; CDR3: CASSLAVETQYF
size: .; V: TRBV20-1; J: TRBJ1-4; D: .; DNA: TGCAGTGCTAGGAGGCGGGTCGAACTGTTTTTT; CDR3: CSARRRVELFF
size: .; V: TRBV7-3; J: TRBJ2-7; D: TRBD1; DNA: TGTGCCAGCAGCCAGGACAGGGGTTCGGCCGAGCAGTACTTC; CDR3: CASSQDRGSAEQYF
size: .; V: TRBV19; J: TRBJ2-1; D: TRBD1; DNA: TGTGCCAGTAGACCTCGGGGACAGGGTTACAATGAGCAGTTCTTC; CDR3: CASRPRGQGYNEQFF
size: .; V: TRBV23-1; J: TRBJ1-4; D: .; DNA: TGCGCCAGCAGTCACGGACGGGTCAAAGGTGAAAAACTGTTTTTT; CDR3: CASSHGRVKGEKLFF
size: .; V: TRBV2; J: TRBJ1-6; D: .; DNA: TGTGCCAGCAGTGAACGCCGCCCTTTTGGGACTAATTCACCCCTCCACTTT; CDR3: CASSERRPFGTNSPLHF
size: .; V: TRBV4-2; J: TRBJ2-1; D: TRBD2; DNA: TGTGCCAGCAGCCGCCGACTAGCGGGAGTTAGAGATGAGCAGTTCTTC; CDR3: CASSRRLAGVRDEQFF
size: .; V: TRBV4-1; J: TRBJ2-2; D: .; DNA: TGCGCCAGCAGCGACCGATACACCGGGGAGCTGTTTTTT; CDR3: CASSDRYTGELFF
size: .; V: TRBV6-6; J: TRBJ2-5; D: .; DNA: TGTGCCAGCAGTTACGTGCTCGGAGAGACCCAGTACTTC; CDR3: CASSYVLGETQYF
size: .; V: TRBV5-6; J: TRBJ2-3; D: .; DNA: TGTGCCAGCAGCTCGCTTAGACTAGAAGGCACAGATACGCAGTATTTT; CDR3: CASSSLRLEGTDTQYF
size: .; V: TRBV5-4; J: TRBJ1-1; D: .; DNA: TGTGCCAGCAGCTTGGGGGACACTCTGAACACTGAAGCTTTCTTT; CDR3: CASSLGDTLNTEAFF
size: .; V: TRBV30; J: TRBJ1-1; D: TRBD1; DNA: TGTGCCTGGAGTGGGACAGGGGGATGGACTGAAGCTTTCTTT; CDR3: CAWSGTGGWTEAFF
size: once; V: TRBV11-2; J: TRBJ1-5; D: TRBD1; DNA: TGTGCCAGCAGCTCCGGAAGGGGGCACGGGCCCCAGCATTTT; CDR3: CASSSGRGHGPQHF